The TCR beta chain under discussion was sequenced for a study of breast tumors, draining lymph nodes, adjacent tissues. TCRdb reprocessed the multiplex PCR reads via MiXCR and lists one record per CDR3 protein. The sample lists about 53,000 distinct CDR3 sequences; roughly 40% were seen once. Findings of the study overall: Tumor repertoires ranked between lymph nodes and nontumor tissue in diversity, with V and J gene preferences. Luminal-like breast cancer showed significantly greater tumor-nontumor repertoire similarity than basal-like breast cancer did.

For this clonotype: Its antigen remains unknown. The germline gene is not matched at one end of the junction; a read error may be the cause.

This CDR3 is 16 amino acids long. Per the germline V gene, CDR1 is SEHNR and CDR2 is FQNEAQ (reference sequence). V gene TRBV7-9 combines with J gene TRBJ1-6, with D maybe TRBD1 (5 bases). The TCR comes from a female donor with breast cancer. Some clones in this sample may be carry-over from other donors' samples. Material for sequencing was breast tumor tissue. Here the CDR3 DNA reads TGCGCCAGCAGCCGGGGTAGTGGACAACTAAATTCTCCCCTCCACTTT. It yields the protein CASSRGSGQLNSPLHF.